The next 10 T cell receptor beta chains were all read from a single sample in a study of blood T cell repertoires in COVID-19. The data were produced by immunoSEQ multiplex PCR, yet TCRdb's version contains in-frame clones alone and is incomplete. The sample consists of approximately 180,000 clones, around 76% of them appearing once. The sequencing input was PBMCs or T cells enriched from blood (not recorded which). The receptors here all came from a woman aged 50 to 60 with acute COVID-19.

This clone occurred once. The chain couples TRBV30 to TRBJ1-2, with 10 positions matching TRBD1. The germline gives CDR1 GTSNPN, CDR2 SVGIG (reference sequence). The CDR3 extends over 15 amino acids. The V and J ends lost 4 bases and 6 bases, in that order; junction bases with no gene match: 11. The CDR3 loop reads CAWISAGTGVDGYTF. CDR3 nucleotide sequence: TGTGCCTGGATTTCCGCCGGGACAGGGGTGGATGGCTACACCTTC.

The rearrangement uses TRBV6-1 and TRBJ1-2, with TRBD1 matching 7 bases. Per germline, CDR1 MNHNS and CDR2 SASEGT. After removal of 1 base from V and 7 bases from J, the junction contained 3 bases not matched to a gene. The CDR3 is made up of 13 amino acids. CDR3 coding DNA: TGTGCCAGCAGTGAAGGACAGGGTAGTGGCTACACCTTC. This translates into CASSEGQGSGYTF.

The gene calls are TRBV4-1 and TRBJ2-2; tentatively, D is TRBD1 (5 bases). CDR1 MGHRA and CDR2 YSYEKL come from the germline V gene. The CDR3 spans 15 residues. V shed 8 bases and J shed 2 bases, with 15 bases lying between them. CDR3 DNA: TGCGCCAGCGGTTCAGTGGGGCCCAACACCGGGGAGCTGTTTTTT. The encoded protein is CASGSVGPNTGELFF.

The chain carries TRBV20-1 and TRBJ2-7, with D maybe TRBD1 (6 bases). This CDR3 region has 10 residues. Deletions cut 5 bases from V and 6 bases from J, with 8 bases between. Germline V CDR1 and CDR2: DFQATT, SNEGSKA (reference sequence). This CDR3 reads CSAPGVEQYV. The DNA of the CDR3 is TGCAGTGCTCCAGGGGTCGAGCAGTACGTC.

V usage is TRBV4-1 and J usage is TRBJ1-1; 10 bases agree with TRBD1. V dropped 4 bases and J dropped 0; count of bases not matched to a gene: 14. The germline V gene has CDR1 MGHRA and CDR2 YSYEKL. CDR3 length: 19 residues. CDR3 nucleotides: TGCGCCAGCAGCCCACCCTGGGACAGGGGAGGAGGTATGAACACTGAAGCTTTCTTT. It encodes CASSPPWDRGGGMNTEAFF.

V gene TRBV23-1 combines with J gene TRBJ1-1, with 9 bases identical to TRBD1. TRBV23-1 is treated as an ORF (open reading frame) with a function not yet certain. The V and J ends lost 10 bases and 5 bases, in that order; junction bases with no gene match: 8. The length of the CDR3 is 13 residues. Here the CDR3 reads CATRDRVRTEAFF. The CDR3 DNA reads as TGCGCCACCCGGGACAGGGTCAGAACTGAAGCTTTCTTT.

The chain couples TRBV12-3 or TRBV12-4 to TRBJ1-1; 9 bases align to TRBD1. CDR3 size: 13 residues. Unmatched junction bases numbered 5, after V lost 2 bases and J lost 10 bases. CDR3: CASSLLGQGTAFF. The CDR3 region has the DNA TGTGCCAGCAGTTTATTGGGACAGGGAACAGCTTTCTTT.

The table lists this clone with a few counts. CDR3 region: CASSLFSGVSTDTQYF. CDR3 coding DNA: TGTGCCAGCAGCTTGTTTAGCGGGGTTAGCACAGATACGCAGTATTTT. V and J are TRBV5-6 and TRBJ2-3, with 8 positions matching TRBD2. V trimming: 1 base; J trimming: 0 bases; junction bases outside the gene matches: 4. This CDR3 is 16 amino acids long. Germline V gene data show CDR1 as SGHDT and CDR2 as YYEEEE. Full variable domain (remainder filled in from reference TRBV5-6 and TRBJ2-3): DAGVTQSPTHLIKTRGQQVTLRCSPKSGHDTVSWYQQALGQGPQFIFQYYEEEERQRGNFPDRFSGHQFPNYSSELNVNALLLGDSALYLCASSLFSGVSTDTQYFGPGTRLTVL.

This clone was counted only a few times. V gene TRBV5-1 combines with J gene TRBJ1-5; perhaps TRBD1 as D (5 bases). Germline CDR1 SGHRS, CDR2 YFSETQ. The V and J ends lost 4 bases and 1 base respectively, with 15 bases between them. The CDR3 covers 16 residues. CDR3 loop: CASSPEGQGSNQPQHF. The CDR3 DNA reads as TGCGCCAGCAGCCCGGAGGGGCAAGGAAGCAATCAGCCCCAGCATTTT. Full variable domain (remainder filled in from reference TRBV5-1 and TRBJ1-5): KAGVTQTPRYLIKTRGQQVTLSCSPISGHRSVSWYQQTPGQGLQFLFEYFSETQRNKGNFPGRFSGRQFSNSRSEMNVSTLELGDSALYLCASSPEGQGSNQPQHFGDGTRLSIL.

This sequence joins TRBV7-6 and TRBJ2-3, with TRBD2 matching 8 bases. This CDR3 region has 16 residues. Trimming cost V 3 bases and J 5 bases; bases outside gene matches: 10. Germline V gene data show CDR1 as SGHVS and CDR2 as FNYEAQ. The chain's CDR3 is CASSFSGEFEGDTQYF. For the CDR3, the DNA is TGTGCCAGCAGCTTTAGCGGGGAATTCGAGGGAGATACGCAGTATTTT.